The clone carrying this T cell receptor (beta chain) was picked up many times. As to time point: sample taken at primary tumor resection. The donors comprised some 72 untreated early-stage non-small cell lung cancer patients. Every individual TCR cDNA molecule carried its own unique molecular identifier, which allowed correction of PCR and sequencing errors. TCRdb fed the 5' RACE reads into MiXCR, producing one record per CDR3 protein. The data show 35,000 to 45,000 distinct CDR3 sequences, approximately 5.5% seen once. The data derive from a study of spatial heterogeneity in lung cancer. Overall study context: The study consistently detected more beta-chain than alpha-chain sequences.

Germline assignment: CDR1 SGHRS and CDR2 YFSETQ. With 0 bases removed from V and 0 bases from J, the gap between germline ends came to 9 bases. CDR3 length equals 15 residues. Sequencing was performed on PBMCs, taken at surgery. The chain uses TRBV5-1 and TRBJ2-5; the D is unclear. This receptor was obtained from a female donor with early-stage non-small cell lung cancer. The CDR3 loop is CASSLEPNDQETQYF. The CDR3 nucleotides read TGCGCCAGCAGCTTGGAACCTAACGACCAAGAGACCCAGTACTTC. Complete variable domain (other parts from reference TRBV5-1 and TRBJ2-5): KAGVTQTPRYLIKTRGQQVTLSCSPISGHRSVSWYQQTPGQGLQFLFEYFSETQRNKGNFPGRFSGRQFSNSRSEMNVSTLELGDSALYLCASSLEPNDQETQYFGPGTRLLVL.